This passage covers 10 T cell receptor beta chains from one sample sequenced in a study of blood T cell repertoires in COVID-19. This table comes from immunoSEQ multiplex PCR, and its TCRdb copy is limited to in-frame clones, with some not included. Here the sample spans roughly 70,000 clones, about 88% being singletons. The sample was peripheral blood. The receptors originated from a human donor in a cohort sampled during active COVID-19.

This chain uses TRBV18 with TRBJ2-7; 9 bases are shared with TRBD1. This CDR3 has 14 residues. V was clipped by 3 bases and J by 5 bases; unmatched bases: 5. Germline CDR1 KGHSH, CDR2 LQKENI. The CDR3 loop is CASSPGQGVNEQYF. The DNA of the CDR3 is TGTGCCAGCTCACCGGGACAGGGCGTGAACGAGCAGTACTTC.

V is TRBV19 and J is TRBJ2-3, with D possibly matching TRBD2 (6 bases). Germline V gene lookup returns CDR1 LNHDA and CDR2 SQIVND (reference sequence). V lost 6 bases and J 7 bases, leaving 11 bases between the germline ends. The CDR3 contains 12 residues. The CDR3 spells CASSLGGYTQYF. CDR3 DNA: TGTGCCAGTAGCCTCGGGGGATATACGCAGTATTTT.

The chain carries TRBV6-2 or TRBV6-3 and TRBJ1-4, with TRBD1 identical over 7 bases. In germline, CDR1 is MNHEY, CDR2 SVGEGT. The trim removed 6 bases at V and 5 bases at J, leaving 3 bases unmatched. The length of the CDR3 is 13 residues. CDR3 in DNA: TGTGCCAGCAGCGACAGGGCGAATGAAAAACTGTTTTTT. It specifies CASSDRANEKLFF.

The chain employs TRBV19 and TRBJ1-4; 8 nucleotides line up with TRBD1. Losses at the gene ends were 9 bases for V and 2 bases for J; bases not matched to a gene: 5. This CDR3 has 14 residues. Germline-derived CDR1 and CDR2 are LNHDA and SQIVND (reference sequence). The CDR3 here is CASTNRGTNEKLFF. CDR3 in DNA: TGTGCCAGCACAAACAGGGGGACTAATGAAAAACTGTTTTTT.

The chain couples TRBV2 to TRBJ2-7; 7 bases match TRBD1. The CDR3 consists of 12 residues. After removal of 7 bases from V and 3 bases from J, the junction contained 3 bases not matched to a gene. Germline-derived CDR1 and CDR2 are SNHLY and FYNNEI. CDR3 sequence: CASTRDSYEQYF. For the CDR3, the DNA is TGTGCCAGCACTCGGGACAGCTACGAGCAGTACTTC. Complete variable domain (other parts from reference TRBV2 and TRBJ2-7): EPEVTQTPSHQVTQMGQEVILRCVPISNHLYFYWYRQILGQKVEFLVSFYNNEISEKSEIFDDQFSVERPDGSNFTLKIRSTKLEDSAMYFCASTRDSYEQYFGPGTRLTVT.

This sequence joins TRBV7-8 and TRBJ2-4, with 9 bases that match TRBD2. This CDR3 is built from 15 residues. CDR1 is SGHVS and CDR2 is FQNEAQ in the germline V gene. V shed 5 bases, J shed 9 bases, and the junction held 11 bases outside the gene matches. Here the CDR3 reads CASSLLEAGGGIQYF. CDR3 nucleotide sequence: TGTGCCAGCAGCCTCCTCGAGGCGGGAGGGGGCATTCAGTACTTC.

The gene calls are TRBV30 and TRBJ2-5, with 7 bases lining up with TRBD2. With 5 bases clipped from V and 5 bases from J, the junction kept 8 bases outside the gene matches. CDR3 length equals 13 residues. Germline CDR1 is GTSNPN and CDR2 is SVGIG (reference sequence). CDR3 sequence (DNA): TGTGCCTGGGACCCAGTGGGGGGGGAGACCCAGTACTTC. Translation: CAWDPVGGETQYF. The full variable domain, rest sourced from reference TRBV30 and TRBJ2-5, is SQTIHQWPATLVQPVGSPLSLECTVEGTSNPNLYWYRQAAGRGLQLLFYSVGIGQISSEVPQNLSASRPQDRQFILSSKKLLLSDSGFYLCAWDPVGGETQYFGPGTRLLVL.

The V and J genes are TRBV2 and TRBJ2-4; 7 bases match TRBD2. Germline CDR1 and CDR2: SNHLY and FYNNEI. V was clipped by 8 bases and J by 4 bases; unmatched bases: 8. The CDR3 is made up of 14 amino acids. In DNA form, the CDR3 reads TGTGCCAGCCGACAATGGGGGGGGAAAAACATTCAGTACTTC. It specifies CASRQWGGKNIQYF.

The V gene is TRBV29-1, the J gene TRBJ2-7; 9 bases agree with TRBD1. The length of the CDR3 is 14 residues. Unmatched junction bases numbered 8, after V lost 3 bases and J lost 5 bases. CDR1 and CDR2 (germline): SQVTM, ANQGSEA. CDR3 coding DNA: TGCAGCGTTGACCCGGGACAGGGTTACAACGAGCAGTACTTC. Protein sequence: CSVDPGQGYNEQYF.

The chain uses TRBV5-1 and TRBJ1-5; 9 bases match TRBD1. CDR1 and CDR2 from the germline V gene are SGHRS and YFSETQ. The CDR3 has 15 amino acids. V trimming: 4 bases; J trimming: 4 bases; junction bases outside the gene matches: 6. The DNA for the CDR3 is TGCGCCAGCAGCACCGACGGACAGGGGAATCAGCCCCAGCATTTT. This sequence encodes CASSTDGQGNQPQHF.